These T cell receptor beta chains were read from a single sample in a study of shared clonotypes between healthy human individuals. Profiling relied on immunoSEQ multiplex PCR, and the TCRdb table lists in-frame clones only, not all of them. The sample has around 2.3 million clones; nearly 97% are singletons. Sequenced: naive CD4+ T cells sorted from blood. The receptors stem from a man younger than 35 in good health. The CDR3 runs from the conserved cysteine through the conserved F or W. Each record gives: V gene, J gene, clone size, D gene, CDR3 length, CDR3 DNA, CDR3 protein. D genes are given only for firm matches. Clone size, where shown, is once, few, many, or a class for clones that have expanded.

TRBV6-5	TRBJ2-5	-	-	13	TGTGCCAGCAGTTATCGTAAGGGTGAGACCCAGTACTTC	CASSYRKGETQYF
TRBV5-1	TRBJ2-7	-	-	13	TGCGCCAGCACCCGACAGGCAGGCTACGAGCAGTACTTC	CASTRQAGYEQYF
TRBV5-4	TRBJ2-7	-	-	13	TGTGCCAGCAGCGTGGACGGAGCCTACGAGCAGTACTTC	CASSVDGAYEQYF
TRBV19	TRBJ1-3	-	-	14	TGTGCCAGTATCCGGGGAGACTCTGGAAACACCATATATTTT	CASIRGDSGNTIYF
TRBV11-2	TRBJ2-5	-	TRBD1	16	TGTGCCAGCAGCTCAAGCGCGGGACAGGGTTGGGAGACCCAGTACTTC	CASSSSAGQGWETQYF
TRBV28	TRBJ2-7	-	-	13	TGTGCCAGCTGGGACCGACACTCCTACGAGCAGTACTTC	CASWDRHSYEQYF
TRBV6-1	TRBJ2-7	-	-	13	TGTGCCAGCAGGGCTAGCGCCTCCTACGAACAGTACTTC	CASRASASYEQYF
TRBV4-1	TRBJ2-1	-	TRBD2	18	TGCGCCAGCAGCCAAGAAGCGGGGGGTAAAAGCTCCTACAATGAGCAGTTCTTC	CASSQEAGGKSSYNEQFF
TRBV15	TRBJ2-3	-	TRBD2	16	TGTGCCACCAGCAGAGATTTGGGACTAAAAACAGATACGCAGTATTTT	CATSRDLGLKTDTQYF
TRBV5-1	TRBJ2-1	-	-	14	TGCGCCAGCAGCTCACTAGTTTCCGACAATGAGCAGTTCTTC	CASSSLVSDNEQFF
TRBV9	TRBJ1-2	-	TRBD1	14	TGTGCCAGCAGCGTAGGGGACAGGGAGTATGGCTACACCTTC	CASSVGDREYGYTF
TRBV7-3	TRBJ2-5	-	-	13	TGTGCCAGCAGCTCTTCCGACGGGGGGCTTCTGTACTTC	CASSSSDGGLLYF
TRBV6-5	TRBJ1-2	-	-	14	TGTGCCAGCAGTTACGCGACAGAGGGCTATGGCTACACCTTC	CASSYATEGYGYTF
TRBV11-2	TRBJ1-1	-	TRBD1	15	TGTGCCAGCAGCTTGATGGGACAGATGAACACTGAAGCTTTCTTT	CASSLMGQMNTEAFF
TRBV4-3	TRBJ2-7	-	-	14	TGCGCCAGCAGCCTCCGAACGGTGGCCCACGAGCAGTACTTC	CASSLRTVAHEQYF
TRBV5-6	TRBJ2-5	-	TRBD2	15	TGTGCCAGCAGCTTGTTTGAAGCGGGAGTAGAGACCCAGTACTTC	CASSLFEAGVETQYF
TRBV9	TRBJ1-2	-	-	15	TGTGCCAGCAGCGTAGAGGCAGGAGCTAACTATGGCTACACCTTC	CASSVEAGANYGYTF
TRBV28	TRBJ2-3	-	-	13	TGTGCCAGCAGTTTTGGCAAGCGGGATACGCAGTATTTT	CASSFGKRDTQYF
TRBV7-8	TRBJ2-3	-	-	16	TGTGCCAGCAGCTTACTCAGCCAATTTTCGGGAGATACGCAGTATTTT	CASSLLSQFSGDTQYF
TRBV28	TRBJ2-7	-	-	15	TGTGCCAGCAGTAACCTGGACTTTGGCTCCTACGAGCAGTACTTC	CASSNLDFGSYEQYF
TRBV12-5	TRBJ2-5	once	-	13	TGTGCTAGTGGTCCCCCAGCACAAGAGACCCAGTACTTC	CASGPPAQETQYF
TRBV11-3	TRBJ2-7	-	TRBD2	13	TGTGCCAGCAGCTTAGATTCGGGGGGGCAGCAGTACTTC	CASSLDSGGQQYF
TRBV30	TRBJ2-7	-	-	11	TGTGCCTGGACAGCTACCTACGAGCAGTACTTC	CAWTATYEQYF